This TCR beta chain is from a study of breast tumors, draining lymph nodes, adjacent tissues. Study-wide results and limits: Tumors had less TCR diversity than lymph nodes, more than nontumor tissue.

On this clonotype: Its antigen remains unidentified.

Per the germline V gene, CDR1 is SGHRS and CDR2 is YFSETQ. Trimming at V came to 1 base and at J to 2 bases, leaving 8 bases not matched to a gene. CDR3 length: 16 amino acids. TCRdb used MiXCR to reprocess the multiplex PCR reads, holding one entry per CDR3 protein. Among over 60,000 distinct CDR3 sequences listed, 40% to 55% were seen once. The origin of this receptor is a female donor with breast cancer. Some clones in this sample may be carry-over from other donors' samples. Material for sequencing was breast tumor tissue. This chain links TRBV5-1 with TRBJ2-7; 8 bases fit TRBD1. CDR3 DNA sequence: TGCGCCAGCAGCTTGACTGACAGGGGCTGCACCTACGAGCAGTACTTC. It yields the protein CASSLTDRGCTYEQYF.